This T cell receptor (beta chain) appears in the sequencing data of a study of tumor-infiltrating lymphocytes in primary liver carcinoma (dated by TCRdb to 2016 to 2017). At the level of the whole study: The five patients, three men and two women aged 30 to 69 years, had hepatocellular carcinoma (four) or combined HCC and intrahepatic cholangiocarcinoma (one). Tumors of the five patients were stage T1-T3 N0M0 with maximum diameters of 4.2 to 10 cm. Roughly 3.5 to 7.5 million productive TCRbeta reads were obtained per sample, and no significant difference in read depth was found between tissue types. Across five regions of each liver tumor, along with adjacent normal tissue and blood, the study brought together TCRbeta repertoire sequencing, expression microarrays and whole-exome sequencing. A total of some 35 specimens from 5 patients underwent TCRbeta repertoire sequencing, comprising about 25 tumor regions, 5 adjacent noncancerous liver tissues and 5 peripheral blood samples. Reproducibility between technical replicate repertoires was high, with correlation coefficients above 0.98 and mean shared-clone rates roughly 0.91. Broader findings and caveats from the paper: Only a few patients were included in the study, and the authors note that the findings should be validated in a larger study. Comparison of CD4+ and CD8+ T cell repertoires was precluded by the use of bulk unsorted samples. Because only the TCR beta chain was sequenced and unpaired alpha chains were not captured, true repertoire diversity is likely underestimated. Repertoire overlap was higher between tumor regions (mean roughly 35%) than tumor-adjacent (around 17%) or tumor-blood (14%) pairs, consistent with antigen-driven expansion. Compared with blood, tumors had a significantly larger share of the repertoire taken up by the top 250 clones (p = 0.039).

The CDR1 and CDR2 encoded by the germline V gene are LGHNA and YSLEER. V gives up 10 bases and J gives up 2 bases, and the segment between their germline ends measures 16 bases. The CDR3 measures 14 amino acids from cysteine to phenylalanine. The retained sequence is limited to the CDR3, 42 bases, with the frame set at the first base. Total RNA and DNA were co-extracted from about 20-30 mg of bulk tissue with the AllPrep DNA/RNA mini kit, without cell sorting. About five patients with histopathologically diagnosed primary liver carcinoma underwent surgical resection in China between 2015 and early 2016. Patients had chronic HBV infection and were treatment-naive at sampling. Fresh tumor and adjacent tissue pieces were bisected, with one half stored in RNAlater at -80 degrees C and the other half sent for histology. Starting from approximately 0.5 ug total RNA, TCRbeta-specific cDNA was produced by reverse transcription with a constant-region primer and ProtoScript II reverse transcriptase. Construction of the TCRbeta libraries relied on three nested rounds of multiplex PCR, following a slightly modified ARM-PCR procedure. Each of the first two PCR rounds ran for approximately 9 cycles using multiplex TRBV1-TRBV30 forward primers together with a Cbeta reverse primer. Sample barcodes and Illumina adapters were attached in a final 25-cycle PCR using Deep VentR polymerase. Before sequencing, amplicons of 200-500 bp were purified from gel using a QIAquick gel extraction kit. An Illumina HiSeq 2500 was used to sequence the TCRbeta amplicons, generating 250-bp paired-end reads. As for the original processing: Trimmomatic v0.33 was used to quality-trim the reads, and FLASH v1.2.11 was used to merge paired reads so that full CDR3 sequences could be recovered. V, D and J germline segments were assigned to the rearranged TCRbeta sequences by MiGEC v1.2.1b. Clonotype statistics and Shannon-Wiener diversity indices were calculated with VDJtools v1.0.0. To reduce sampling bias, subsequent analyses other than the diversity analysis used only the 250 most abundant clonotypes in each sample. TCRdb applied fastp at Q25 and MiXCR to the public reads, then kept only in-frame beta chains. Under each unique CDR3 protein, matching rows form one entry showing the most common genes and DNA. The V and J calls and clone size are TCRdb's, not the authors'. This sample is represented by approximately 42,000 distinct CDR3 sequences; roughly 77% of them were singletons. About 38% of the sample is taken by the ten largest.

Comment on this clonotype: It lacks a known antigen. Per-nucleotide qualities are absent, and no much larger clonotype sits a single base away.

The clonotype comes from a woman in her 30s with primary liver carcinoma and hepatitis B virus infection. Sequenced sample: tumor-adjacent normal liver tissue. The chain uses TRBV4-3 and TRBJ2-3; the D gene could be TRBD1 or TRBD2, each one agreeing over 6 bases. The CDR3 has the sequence CAISQGGFTDTQYF. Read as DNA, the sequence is TGCGCCATTAGCCAAGGGGGGTTCACAGATACGCAGTATTTT.